The rows below give T cell receptor beta chains drawn from one sample of a study of identical twins. TCRdb re-analysed the 5' RACE reads in MiXCR, keeping a single row per CDR3 protein. The sample has 300,000 to 350,000 distinct CDR3 sequences; around an eighth are singletons. These data were also reused for a study on yellow fever vaccine responses in identical twins.

The material sequenced was CD8+ T cells sorted from blood. Receptor source: a woman between 18 and 29 years old in good health. Both conserved end residues are trimmed from each CDR3. For some rows the clone size is stated as once, few or many, or as a class when expanded; others skip it.

clone size	J gene	V gene	CDR3 protein
few	TRBJ1-6	TRBV28	ASSEGGRNSPLH
NA	TRBJ2-7	TRBV27	ASRPLGGPLSYEQY
few	TRBJ2-7	TRBV29-1	SVEDGEQY
many	TRBJ2-1	TRBV12-3/TRBV12-4	ASSGGQDYNEQF
many	TRBJ2-1	TRBV9	ASSVEGGVYNEQF
few	TRBJ2-2	TRBV20-1	SARDSINTGELF
few	TRBJ2-1	TRBV9	ASSVGLAGGYNEQF
NA	TRBJ2-5	TRBV6-1	ASASGTAQETQY
few	TRBJ2-1	TRBV7-9	ASSFGQGPYNEQF
few	TRBJ2-6	TRBV2	ASHGSGANVLT
few	TRBJ2-3	TRBV4-2	ASSQAPDTQY
NA	TRBJ2-1	TRBV7-9	ASSFPGQGPSDEQF
few	TRBJ1-6	TRBV28	ASNIQGQDNSPLH
few	TRBJ2-7	TRBV28	ASSPRFVFDEQY
few	TRBJ2-2	TRBV5-4	ASSFGVEDILAGTRGTGELF
NA	TRBJ1-5	TRBV28	ASSLRTGLEPVH
few	TRBJ2-1	TRBV10-3	ALRGEGGVDEQF
NA	TRBJ2-3	TRBV6-5	ASSYSGASTDTQY
NA	TRBJ2-7	TRBV20-1	SAITGGPYEQY
few	TRBJ2-7	TRBV3-1	ASSPTGAVNEQY
few	TRBJ2-7	TRBV20-1	SAREAGGPGEQY
few	TRBJ2-7	TRBV6-1	ASSGGSSEQY
many	TRBJ2-1	TRBV29-1	SVVPGVIDNEQF
NA	TRBJ2-5	TRBV11-1	ASSFGGGGGETQY
few	TRBJ2-2	TRBV10-3	AISESMNSGSAGELF
many	TRBJ2-3	TRBV18	ASSPPSSTDTQY
few	TRBJ2-7	TRBV27	ASSWGQGAGNEQY
few	TRBJ2-2	TRBV28	ASTRPGQGEIVTGELF
NA	TRBJ1-6	TRBV12-3/TRBV12-4	ASSFDRGGDSPLH
many	TRBJ2-3	TRBV7-3	ASSTEDTSGTDTQY
NA	TRBJ1-1	TRBV9	ASSVVSTEAF
many	TRBJ2-4	TRBV7-2	ASSLENALAKNIQY
NA	TRBJ1-2	TRBV12-3/TRBV12-4	ASSLFAGDYGYT
NA	TRBJ2-1	TRBV4-2	ASSQDGTPEQF
NA	TRBJ2-3	TRBV2	ASSRRPVDEIGRYTDTQY
NA	TRBJ2-2	TRBV11-2	ASSLYSWASGVNTGELF
many	TRBJ1-1	TRBV9	ASSGRYEDTEAF
many	TRBJ1-5	TRBV7-8	ASSHNQPQH
NA	TRBJ2-7	TRBV29-1	SVQGRSYEQY
NA	TRBJ2-1	TRBV24-1	ATSGPLAGAAYNEQF
NA	TRBJ2-2	TRBV5-1	ASSPHPLLAGGLTGELF